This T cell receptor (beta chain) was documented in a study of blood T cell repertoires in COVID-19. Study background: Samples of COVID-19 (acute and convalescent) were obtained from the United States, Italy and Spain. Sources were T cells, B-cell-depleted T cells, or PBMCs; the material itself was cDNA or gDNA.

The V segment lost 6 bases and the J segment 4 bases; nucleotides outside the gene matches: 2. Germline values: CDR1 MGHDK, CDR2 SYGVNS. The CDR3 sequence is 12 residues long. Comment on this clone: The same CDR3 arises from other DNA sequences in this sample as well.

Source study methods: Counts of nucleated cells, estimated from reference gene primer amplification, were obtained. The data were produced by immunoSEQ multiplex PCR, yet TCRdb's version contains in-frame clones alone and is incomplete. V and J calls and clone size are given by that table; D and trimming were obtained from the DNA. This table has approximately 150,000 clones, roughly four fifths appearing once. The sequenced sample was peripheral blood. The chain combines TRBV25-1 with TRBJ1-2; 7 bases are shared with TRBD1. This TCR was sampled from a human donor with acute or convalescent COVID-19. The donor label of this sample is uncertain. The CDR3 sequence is CASRGQPYGYTF. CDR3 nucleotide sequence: TGTGCCAGCAGGGGACAGCCCTATGGCTACACCTTC.